One and the same sample provided the 6 T cell receptor beta chains below, sequenced in a study of shared clonotypes between healthy human individuals. The repertoire was sequenced with immunoSEQ multiplex PCR; TCRdb's copy has only in-frame clones and lacks some. There are over a million clones in the sample; 70% to 80% occur only once, and more than 0.45% lies in the top ten. The specimen was memory CD4+ T cells from PBMCs. Subset: CD45RA-negative fraction. The receptors come from a young man in good health. Some clones in this sample may be carry-over from other donors' samples.

This clone showed up just a few times. This CDR3 reads CASSPLRAEAFF. The CDR3 DNA sequence: TGTGCCAGCTCACCTCTCCGAGCAGAAGCTTTCTTT. The chain recombines TRBV18 with TRBJ1-1; D not resolved. Germline assignment: CDR1 KGHSH and CDR2 LQKENI. Trimming removed 3 bases at V and 8 bases at J, with 10 bases between. This CDR3 is 12 amino acids long.

This clone was seen more than once but under ten times. The chain employs TRBV7-3 and TRBJ2-2; 11 nucleotides match TRBD1. The CDR3 is 14 residues long. Germline values: CDR1 SGHTA, CDR2 FQGTGA. V shed 5 bases and J 5 bases; nucleotides not matched to a gene: 1. CDR3 DNA: TGTGCCAGCAGCCGGGACAGGGGGACCGGGGAGCTGTTTTTT. This sequence encodes CASSRDRGTGELFF.

Note on this clone: The sample holds other DNA sequences that translate to the same CDR3. The chain links TRBV28 to TRBJ1-2; TRBD1 matches at 7 bases. Unmatched junction bases numbered 6, after V lost 3 bases and J lost 8 bases. Germline V lookup: CDR1 MDHEN, CDR2 SYDVKM. CDR3 length: 13 residues. The CDR3 spells CASSLEGARGYTF. In DNA, the CDR3 is TGTGCCAGCAGTTTGGAGGGGGCGCGAGGCTACACCTTC.

In nucleotides, the CDR3 is TGTGCCAGCAGAGGCAGACGCTACAATGAGCAGTTCTTC. It specifies CASRGRRYNEQFF. The genes are TRBV28 and TRBJ2-1; D unresolved. Trimming shortened V by 6 bases and J by 3 bases, and 9 bases separated the two germline ends. CDR3 length: 13 amino acids. Germline-derived CDR1 and CDR2 are MDHEN and SYDVKM.

V and J are TRBV28 and TRBJ2-5; D is uncertain. The ends were cut back, 2 bases at V and 1 base at J, with 11 bases in the middle. From germline, CDR1 is MDHEN and CDR2 SYDVKM. CDR3 length: 15 residues. The CDR3, as DNA: TGTGCCAGCAGTTTACCCGAGCAGGCCCAAGAGACCCAGTACTTC. Its protein is CASSLPEQAQETQYF.

This clone was observed a few times. The chain is built from TRBV7-9 and TRBJ2-1; maybe TRBD2 (6 bases). This CDR3 region has 15 residues. CDR1 is SEHNR, CDR2 FQNEAQ, per germline (reference sequence). Trimming pared 8 bases from V and 9 bases from J, leaving 23 bases between. The CDR3 DNA sequence: TGTGCCAGCGGTCCCGGGACGACCCCCGGGAGTGAGCAGTTCTTC. This encodes CASGPGTTPGSEQFF.